What follows are 8 T cell receptor beta chains derived from one specimen sequenced in a study of T cells in Graves' hyperthyroidism and ophthalmopathy. Template material for amplifying TCR beta CDR3 regions consisted of RNA transcripts. When the TCR CDR3 underwent first-round RT-PCR, the HTBI primer set was used. TCRdb re-called the multiplex PCR reads through MiXCR, storing one row per CDR3 protein. Of hundreds of thousands of distinct CDR3 sequences in the sample, 12% to 15% are singletons; the top ten hold 10%. Sequencing input: blood. Receptors originate from a woman between 18 and 30 years old with Graves' hyperthyroidism.

This clonotype was detected many times. The chain combines TRBV20-1 with TRBJ2-7; TRBD2 is a possible D gene (7 bases). The CDR3 spans 14 residues. CDR1 and CDR2 from the germline V gene are DFQATT and SNEGSKA (reference sequence). V lost 6 bases to trimming and J lost 5 bases, with 20 bases between them. CDR3 DNA sequence: TGCAGTGCCCCGTTGGGGGCGGGAGATCACGAGCAGTACTTC. This translates into CSAPLGAGDHEQYF.

The rearrangement uses TRBV2 and TRBJ2-6, with D unresolved. This CDR3 is 16 amino acids long. Germline CDR1 and CDR2: SNHLY and FYNNEI. Trimming pared 6 bases from V and 0 bases from J, leaving 12 bases between. The CDR3 DNA follows: TGTGCCAGCAGGGCCGGACGCTTCTCTGGGGCCAACGTCCTGACTTTC. It specifies CASRAGRFSGANVLTF.

Remarks on this clonotype: Because the CDR3 is missing its conserved closing phenylalanine or tryptophan, this is likely a read error. V and J are TRBV2 and TRBJ2-7; D unresolved. CDR3 size: 13 residues. The ends were cut back, 5 bases at V and 4 bases at J, with 12 bases in the middle. CDR1 and CDR2 from the germline V gene are SNHLY and FYNNEI. The CDR3 spells CASSRTAKYEQYL. CDR3 coding DNA: TGTGCCAGCAGTAGGACGGCTAAGTACGAGCAGTACCTC.

The chain carries TRBV4-1 and TRBJ1-2, with D unresolved. V gave up 0 bases and J gave up 2 bases, with 10 bases separating them. The germline gives CDR1 MGHRA, CDR2 YSYEKL. This CDR3 contains 15 residues. This CDR3 is CASSQEAISNYGYTF. The CDR3 coding sequence is TGCGCCAGCAGCCAAGAGGCTATAAGCAACTATGGCTACACCTTC.

J is TRBJ2-5 and V is TRBV11-2, with 13 bases fitting TRBD2. Germline CDR1 is SGHAT and CDR2 is FQNNGV. V shed 9 bases, J shed 4 bases, and the junction held 8 bases outside the gene matches. This CDR3 comprises 15 residues. For the CDR3, the DNA is TGTGCCAGTACCCTCCGGACTAGCGGGAGAGAGACCCAGTACTTC. Its protein is CASTLRTSGRETQYF.

This rearrangement joins TRBV7-8 to TRBJ2-1; D uncertain. The V gene lost 3 bases and the J gene lost 9 bases, with 12 bases spanning the gap. The length of the CDR3 is 13 residues. Germline V gives CDR1 SGHVS, CDR2 FQNEAQ. CDR3 in amino acids: CASSFSVGGEQFF. Here the CDR3 DNA reads TGTGCCAGCAGCTTCTCGGTAGGCGGTGAGCAGTTCTTC.

This clonotype was seen at least ten times. The rearrangement uses TRBV27 and TRBJ2-3; 12 bases line up with TRBD2. Trimming at V came to 0 bases and at J to 5 bases, leaving 0 bases not matched to a gene. Per germline, CDR1 MNHEY and CDR2 SMNVEV (reference sequence). The CDR3 consists of 15 residues. The CDR3 DNA sequence: TGTGCCAGCAGTTTATCGGGACTAGCGGGAGATACGCAGTATTTT. Residues: CASSLSGLAGDTQYF.

This clonotype came up many times. The chain recombines TRBV18 with TRBJ2-7; D perhaps matches TRBD2 (5 bases). V was trimmed by 2 bases and J by 6 bases, leaving 14 bases between them. The CDR3 extends over 14 amino acids. CDR1 and CDR2 (germline): KGHSH, LQKENI. CDR3 coding DNA: TGTGCCAGCTCACCAACTAGTAACGATGGCGAGCAGTACTTC. It codes for CASSPTSNDGEQYF.